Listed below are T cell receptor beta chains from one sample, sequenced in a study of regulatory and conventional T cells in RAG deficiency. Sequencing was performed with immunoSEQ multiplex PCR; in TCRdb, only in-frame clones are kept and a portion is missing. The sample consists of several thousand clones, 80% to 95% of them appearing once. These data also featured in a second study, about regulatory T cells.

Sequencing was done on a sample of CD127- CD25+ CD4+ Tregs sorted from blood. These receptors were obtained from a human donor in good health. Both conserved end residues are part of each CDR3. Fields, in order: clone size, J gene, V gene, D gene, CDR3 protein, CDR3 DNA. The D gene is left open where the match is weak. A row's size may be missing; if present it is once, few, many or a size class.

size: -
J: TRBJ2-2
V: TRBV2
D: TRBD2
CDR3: CASSYGLVGTGELFF
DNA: TGTGCCAGCAGCTATGGACTAGTAGGGACCGGGGAGCTGTTTTTT

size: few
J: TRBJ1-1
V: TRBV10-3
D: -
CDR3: CAISERQTNTEAFF
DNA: TGTGCCATCAGTGAACGACAGACGAACACTGAAGCTTTCTTT

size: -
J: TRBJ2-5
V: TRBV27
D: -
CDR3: CASSLEGRETQYF
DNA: TGTGCCAGCAGTTTAGAGGGAAGGGAGACCCAGTACTTC

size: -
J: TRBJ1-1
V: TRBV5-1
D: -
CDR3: CASSLVRGDTEAFF
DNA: TGCGCCAGCAGCTTGGTTCGGGGGGACACTGAAGCTTTCTTT

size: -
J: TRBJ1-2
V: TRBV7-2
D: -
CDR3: CASSWAGGVRGNGYTF
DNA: TGTGCCAGCAGCTGGGCCGGTGGGGTCCGGGGGAATGGCTACACCTTC

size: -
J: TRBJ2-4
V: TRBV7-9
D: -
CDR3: CASSTDLAKNIQYF
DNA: TGTGCCAGCAGCACTGACTTAGCCAAAAACATTCAGTACTTC

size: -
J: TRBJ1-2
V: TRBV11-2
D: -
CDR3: CASSLDRDYGYTF
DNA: TGTGCCAGCAGCTTAGACAGGGACTATGGCTACACCTTC

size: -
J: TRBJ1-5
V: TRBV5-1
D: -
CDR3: CASSFYSGPNQPQHF
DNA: TGCGCCAGCAGCTTTTATTCTGGGCCCAATCAGCCCCAGCATTTT

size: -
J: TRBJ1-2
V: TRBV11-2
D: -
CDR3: CASSHRGGQNYGYTF
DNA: TGTGCCAGCAGCCACCGGGGAGGGCAGAACTATGGCTACACCTTC

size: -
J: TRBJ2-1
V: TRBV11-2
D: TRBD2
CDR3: CASSLAISGASSYNEQFF
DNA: TGTGCCAGCAGCTTAGCAATTAGCGGGGCGAGCTCCTACAATGAGCAGTTCTTC

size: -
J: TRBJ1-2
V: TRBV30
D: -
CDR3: CAWGRSRGGYTF
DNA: TGTGCCTGGGGGAGGTCGCGGGGTGGCTACACCTTC

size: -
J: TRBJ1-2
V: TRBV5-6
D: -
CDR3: CASSLVQDGYTF
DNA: TGTGCCAGCAGCTTGGTTCAGGATGGCTACACCTTC

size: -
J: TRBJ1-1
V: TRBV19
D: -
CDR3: CASSRQATGEAFF
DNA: TGTGCCAGTTCCCGACAGGCGACAGGTGAAGCTTTCTTT

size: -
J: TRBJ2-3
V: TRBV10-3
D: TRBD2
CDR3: CAIREPSGGRPDTQYF
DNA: TGTGCCATCAGGGAACCTAGCGGGGGCCGACCAGATACGCAGTATTTT

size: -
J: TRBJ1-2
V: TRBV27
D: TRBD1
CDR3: CASSFDRERNYGYTF
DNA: TGTGCCAGCAGTTTCGACAGGGAGAGGAACTATGGCTACACCTTC

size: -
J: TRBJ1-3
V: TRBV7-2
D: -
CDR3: CASSPVEGNTIYF
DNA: TGTGCCAGCAGCCCCGTTGAGGGAAACACCATATATTTT